This T cell receptor beta chain was recovered during a study of human T cells and chemical hapten exposure (dated by TCRdb to the early 2020s). Describing the broader study: Libraries were pooled for sequencing, and per-sample TCR yields varied mainly because of small differences in library volumes within the pool. Peripheral blood TCR repertoire changes were tracked in vivo in alopecia patients during primary and secondary sensitization to the hapten diphenylcyclopropenone (DPC). Both TCR alpha and TCR beta chains were sequenced from each blood RNA sample. Points the paper makes about the study in general: DPC sensitization did not change how many TCRs were above 1 in 1000 frequency, and no evidence was found of alterations in global repertoire structure. After repeated subsampling, the strength of the expansion versus patch-test correlation and the threshold at which it became significant changed.

Library creation used RACE. Sequencing took place on a NextSeq 500. Library preparation attached unique molecular identifiers to individual cDNA molecules for quantitative, reproducible TCR counting. Per the source publication's procedure: A median of around 96,000 TCRs per sample was observed, with a range of about 23,224 to 700,000. The Decombinator software suite was used to annotate the V, J and CDR3 of the TCR reads. Every sample was subsampled to the same number of TCRs (28,000) for the PS versus PT1 abundance plots. Expanded TCRs were defined as absent before sensitization and observed at least eight times at the 2-week time point. TCRdb reprocessing: public reads trimmed at Q25 with fastp, clones called with MiXCR, in-frame beta chains kept. A single entry per CDR3 protein holds the most common genes and DNA from its merged rows. The V and J calls here are based on TCRdb, not the publication. Present in this sample are 60,000 to 90,000 distinct CDR3 sequences, around 9.4% of which were seen just once. The top ten clonotypes cover 1.7% of the sample.

This clonotype was detected many times. Its cognate antigen has yet to be identified. Per-base qualities were not stored, and no clone one base away is much larger. The junction shows trimming of 7 bases on V and 5 bases on J, plus 10 bases between the germline ends. The CDR3 runs 12 residues from the cysteine to the phenylalanine. Only the CDR3 DNA is retained, 36 bases long and in frame from the first base. The time point label, as the study defines it: healthy volunteer bleed at 6 weeks. Total RNA was extracted from unfractionated whole blood that had been collected in Tempus Blood RNA tubes. Five or six healthy volunteers served as TCR sequencing controls and were bled at day 0, 2 weeks and 6 weeks.

This clonotype was sampled from a female donor in good health. Some clones in this sample may be carry-over from other donors' samples. The sequence links TRBV12-3 or TRBV12-4 to TRBJ2-3; a tentative D call is TRBD1 (6 bases match). The sample taken for sequencing was whole blood. The CDR3 reads CASTYRVDTQYF. The bases are TGTGCCAGCACCTACAGGGTAGATACGCAGTATTTT.